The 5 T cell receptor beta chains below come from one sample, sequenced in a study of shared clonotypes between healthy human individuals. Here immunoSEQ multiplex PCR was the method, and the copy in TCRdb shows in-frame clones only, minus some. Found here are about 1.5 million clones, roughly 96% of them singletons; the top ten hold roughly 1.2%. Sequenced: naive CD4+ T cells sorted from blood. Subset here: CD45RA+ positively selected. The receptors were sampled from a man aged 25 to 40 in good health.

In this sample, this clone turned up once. The CDR3 DNA sequence: TGTGCCAGCAGCTTAGGGTCAGGGGCGTCGGCAGATACGCAGTATTTT. It yields the protein CASSLGSGASADTQYF. J is TRBJ2-3 and V is TRBV7-6; D is possibly TRBD1 (6 bases). The CDR3 has 16 amino acids. Germline V lookup: CDR1 SGHVS, CDR2 FNYEAQ. V was trimmed by 1 base and J by 4 bases, leaving 15 bases between them.

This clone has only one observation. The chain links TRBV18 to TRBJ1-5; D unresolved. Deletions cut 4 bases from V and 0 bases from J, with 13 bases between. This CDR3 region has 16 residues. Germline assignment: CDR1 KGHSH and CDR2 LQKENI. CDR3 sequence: CASSQYARNSNQPQHF. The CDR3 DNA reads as TGTGCCAGCTCACAATACGCCAGGAATAGCAATCAGCCCCAGCATTTT. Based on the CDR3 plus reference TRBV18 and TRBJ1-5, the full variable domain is NAGVMQNPRHLVRRRGQEARLRCSPMKGHSHVYWYRQLPEEGLKFMVYLQKENIIDESGMPKERFSAEFPKEGPSILRIQQVVRGDSAAYFCASSQYARNSNQPQHFGDGTRLSIL.

CDR3 coding DNA: TGCGCCAGCAGCCGGAGGGTCGGGGACACTGAAGCTTTCTTT. It translates to CASSRRVGDTEAFF. The gene calls are TRBV10-1 and TRBJ1-1, with no clear D. Germline assignment: CDR1 WNHNN and CDR2 SYGVQD (reference sequence). CDR3 size: 14 residues. V was shortened by 6 bases and J by 3 bases, with 14 bases between the two germline ends.

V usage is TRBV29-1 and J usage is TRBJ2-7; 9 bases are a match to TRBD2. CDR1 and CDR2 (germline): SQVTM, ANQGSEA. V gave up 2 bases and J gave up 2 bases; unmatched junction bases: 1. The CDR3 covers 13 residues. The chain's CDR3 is CSVELAGTYEQYF. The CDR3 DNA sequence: TGCAGCGTTGAACTAGCGGGGACCTACGAGCAGTACTTC.

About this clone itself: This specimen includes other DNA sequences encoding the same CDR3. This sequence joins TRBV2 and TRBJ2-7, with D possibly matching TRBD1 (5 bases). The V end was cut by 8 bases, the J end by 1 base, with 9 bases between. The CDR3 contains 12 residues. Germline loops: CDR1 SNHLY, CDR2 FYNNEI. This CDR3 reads CASRDRSYEQYF. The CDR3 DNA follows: TGTGCCAGCCGAGACAGATCCTACGAGCAGTACTTC.